This T cell receptor beta chain was documented in a study of T cell repertoires in cytomegalovirus infection. Background on the study: Through public TCR beta signatures, both CMV infection and matching HLA type were indicated.

V lost 4 bases to trimming and J lost 7 bases, with 23 bases between them. The CDR3 has 16 residues. Germline CDR1 SGHNT, CDR2 YYREEE (reference sequence). TCRdb redid the calling of the reads with MiXCR, one entry per CDR3 protein. The sample has more than 150,000 distinct CDR3 sequences; roughly 27% are singletons. This chain joins TRBV5-4 and TRBJ1-1; D possibly corresponds to TRBD1 (5 bases). The sequence was collected from a human donor in good health (CMV status not recorded). Some clones in this sample may be carry-over from other donors' samples. The sample was PBMCs. CDR3 sequence (DNA): TGTGCCAGCAGCCCGGGGGGAGCCCAGGGAACAGATGAAGCTTTCTTT. Its translation is CASSPGGAQGTDEAFF.